A single sample is the source of the 27 T cell receptor beta chains below, sequenced in a study of cytomegalovirus exposure and HLA in healthy donors. 60 Vbeta and 13 Jbeta primers were used in PCR. Repertoires were generated with immunoSEQ multiplex PCR, while TCRdb's copy carries only in-frame clones and drops some. The sample contains under 200,000 clones, approximately 86% of which appear only once. Sequences were obtained from PBMCs. The receptors here all came from a boy between 2 and 10 years old in good health and CMV-seronegative.

There are a few counts of this clone. The J gene is TRBJ1-3, the V gene TRBV2; 8 positions agree with TRBD1. CDR1 is SNHLY, CDR2 FYNNEI, per germline. V trimming: 10 bases; J trimming: 4 bases; junction bases outside the gene matches: 3. The CDR3 extends over 12 amino acids. CDR3 in DNA: TGTGCCAAGCGGACAGGGGGAAACACCATATATTTT. Encoded protein: CAKRTGGNTIYF. The complete variable domain, with remaining parts taken from reference TRBV2 and TRBJ1-3, reads EPEVTQTPSHQVTQMGQEVILRCVPISNHLYFYWYRQILGQKVEFLVSFYNNEISEKSEIFDDQFSVERPDGSNFTLKIRSTKLEDSAMYFCAKRTGGNTIYFGEGSWLTVV.

Of note for this clone: Other DNA variants within this sample encode the same CDR3. The chain employs TRBV4-2 and TRBJ2-3; 11 nucleotides line up with TRBD2. There are 17 residues in the CDR3. Per germline, CDR1 LGHNA and CDR2 YNFKEQ. The ends lost 0 bases at V and 1 base at J; junction bases unmatched: 3. CDR3 region: CASSQDLLAGGTDTQYF. CDR3 nucleotide sequence: TGTGCCAGCAGCCAAGACCTACTAGCGGGAGGCACAGATACGCAGTATTTT.

The chain recombines TRBV6-1 with TRBJ1-1; 11 nucleotides match TRBD1. The V and J ends lost 6 bases and 6 bases, in that order; junction bases with no gene match: 9. Looked up from germline, CDR1 is MNHNS and CDR2 is SASEGT. The CDR3 has 15 amino acids. CDR3 amino acids: CASRVAGTGGSEAFF. Here the CDR3 DNA reads TGTGCCAGCAGGGTCGCCGGGACAGGGGGTTCTGAAGCTTTCTTT.

The rearrangement joins TRBV19 to TRBJ1-2, with D unresolved. The ends were cut back, 5 bases at V and 6 bases at J, with 13 bases in the middle. The CDR3 spans 13 residues. Germline CDR1 and CDR2: LNHDA and SQIVND (reference sequence). CDR3 residues: CASSPRGNHGYTF. The CDR3 region has the DNA TGTGCCAGTAGTCCAAGAGGGAACCATGGCTACACCTTC.

V usage is TRBV7-8 and J usage is TRBJ1-1, with 7 bases identical to TRBD1. Trimming at V came to 5 bases and at J to 5 bases, leaving 14 bases not matched to a gene. CDR1 SGHVS and CDR2 FQNEAQ come from the germline V gene. The CDR3 runs to 16 residues. The CDR3 is CASSPTLRDRKTEAFF. CDR3 DNA sequence: TGTGCCAGCAGCCCAACATTAAGGGACAGAAAGACTGAAGCTTTCTTT.

The chain employs TRBV6-5 and TRBJ1-2; D gene uncertain. Trimming pared 6 bases from V and 7 bases from J, leaving 18 bases between. This CDR3 has 14 amino acids. The V gene's germline CDR1 is MNHEY and CDR2 SVGAGI. CDR3 residues: CASSQTTVAGGYTF. Written as DNA, the CDR3 is TGTGCCAGCAGCCAGACTACGGTGGCGGGTGGCTACACCTTC.

The gene calls are TRBV19 and TRBJ2-5; 7 nucleotides line up with TRBD2. The CDR3 has 16 residues. Trimming cost V 3 bases and J 4 bases; bases outside gene matches: 11. CDR1 LNHDA and CDR2 SQIVND come from the germline V gene (reference sequence). CDR3 protein: CASSMGGLGIGETQYF. The CDR3 DNA reads TGTGCCAGTAGTATGGGCGGACTAGGGATCGGAGAGACCCAGTACTTC.

The gene calls are TRBV5-5 and TRBJ2-5; 7 bases align to TRBD1. V shed 3 bases, J shed 1 base, and the junction held 3 bases outside the gene matches. CDR3 size: 14 residues. The germline V gene encodes CDR1 SGHKS and CDR2 YYEKEE (reference sequence). Here the CDR3 reads CASSSRDSQETQYF. The CDR3 coding sequence is TGTGCCAGCAGCTCCCGGGACAGCCAAGAGACCCAGTACTTC.

V gene TRBV5-1 combines with J gene TRBJ1-1; 8 nucleotides match TRBD1. J lost 0 bases, V lost 3 bases, and 1 base had no gene match. Germline loops: CDR1 SGHRS, CDR2 YFSETQ. The CDR3 is made up of 14 amino acids. The CDR3 loop reads CASSSTGVNTEAFF. The CDR3 DNA sequence: TGCGCCAGCAGCTCGACAGGGGTGAACACTGAAGCTTTCTTT. The entire variable domain, with the rest obtained from reference TRBV5-1 and TRBJ1-1, is as follows: KAGVTQTPRYLIKTRGQQVTLSCSPISGHRSVSWYQQTPGQGLQFLFEYFSETQRNKGNFPGRFSGRQFSNSRSEMNVSTLELGDSALYLCASSSTGVNTEAFFGQGTRLTVV.

The chain recombines TRBV28 with TRBJ2-7; 9 bases align to TRBD2. The V gene end was trimmed by 6 bases and the J gene end by 7 bases; junction bases not matched to a gene: 10. Germline-derived CDR1 and CDR2 are MDHEN and SYDVKM. There are 14 residues in the CDR3. CDR3 in DNA: TGTGCCAGCAGGGTAACTAGCGGGTTGGGGGAGCAGTACTTC. Protein product: CASRVTSGLGEQYF.

V is TRBV6-1 and J is TRBJ1-4; a weak D match, TRBD1 (5 bases). The CDR3 loop spans 14 amino acids. V gave up 6 bases and J gave up 7 bases, with 15 bases separating them. The germline gives CDR1 MNHNS, CDR2 SASEGT. This CDR3 is CASRETAQPEKLFF. The CDR3 DNA follows: TGTGCCAGCAGAGAGACAGCACAACCTGAAAAACTGTTTTTT.

The chain couples TRBV19 to TRBJ1-2; a possible D gene is TRBD1 (5 bases). The CDR3 is made up of 14 amino acids. Germline-derived CDR1 and CDR2 are LNHDA and SQIVND (reference sequence). V lost 6 bases and J 0 bases, leaving 11 bases between the germline ends. The chain's CDR3 is CASRRQLSNYGYTF. The CDR3 nucleotides are TGTGCCAGTAGGAGACAGCTTTCTAACTATGGCTACACCTTC.

This clone was seen only once. The chain recombines TRBV7-9 with TRBJ2-5; D is perhaps TRBD1 (5 bases). The germline V gene encodes CDR1 SEHNR and CDR2 FQNEAQ (reference sequence). CDR3 length: 13 residues. Between the trimmed V and J ends, which lost 3 bases and 2 bases, there was a span of 7 bases. The CDR3 sequence is CASSFRQQETQYF. The CDR3 nucleotides read TGTGCCAGCAGCTTCCGACAGCAAGAGACCCAGTACTTC.

The chain combines TRBV29-1 with TRBJ1-1; D is uncertain. Germline V gene sequence: CDR1 SQVTM, CDR2 ANQGSEA. Trimming cost V 6 bases and J 9 bases, with 20 bases left between them. The CDR3 covers 13 residues. CDR3 nucleotide sequence: TGCAGCGTCGCACAACTCCACCGGGAACAAGCTTTCTTT. Its protein is CSVAQLHREQAFF. The full variable domain, completed using reference TRBV29-1 and TRBJ1-1, is SAVISQKPSRDICQRGTSLTIQCQVDSQVTMMFWYRQQPGQSLTLIATANQGSEATYESGFVIDKFPISRPNLTFSTLTVSNMSPEDSSIYLCSVAQLHREQAFFGQGTRLTVV.

The V and J genes are TRBV21-1 and TRBJ2-2; the DNA was not compared with TRBD2, the D call given in the table. TRBV21-1 is assigned pseudogene status. This CDR3 has 17 amino acids. This chain's CDR3 is CASSSPYGGSNTGELFF. CDR3 bases: TGTGCCAGCAGCTCACCTTACGGGGGGTCGAACACCGGGGAGCTGTTTTTT.

The rearrangement joins TRBV2 to TRBJ2-7; possible D gene TRBD2, 5 bases. Germline values: CDR1 SNHLY, CDR2 FYNNEI. The CDR3 sequence is 13 residues long. V was trimmed by 6 bases and J by 3 bases, leaving 12 bases between them. The CDR3 is CASRDGELYEQYF. The CDR3 DNA follows: TGTGCCAGCAGGGATGGGGAGCTCTACGAGCAGTACTTC.

V is TRBV11-2 and J is TRBJ1-5, with a tentative D call TRBD1 (6 bases). V was cut by 3 bases and J by 3 bases, with 12 bases left in between. This CDR3 is 15 amino acids long. Germline V CDR1 and CDR2: SGHAT, FQNNGV. In nucleotides, the CDR3 is TGTGCCAGCAGCTTTGGGCCAGGGGACAATCAGCCCCAGCATTTT. This codes for CASSFGPGDNQPQHF.

Points on this clone: The germline gene is not matched at one end of the junction; a read error may be the cause. The J gene is TRBJ2-7, the V gene TRBV6-6; 8 positions match TRBD1. Germline V CDR1 and CDR2: MNHNY, SVGAGI (reference sequence). The CDR3 is 14 amino acids. In DNA, the CDR3 is TGTGCCAGCAGTTACAGACAGGGGCCACGCGAGGGGTTCTTC. Translation gives CASSYRQGPREGFF.

This clone was found a few times. V usage is TRBV6-5 and J usage is TRBJ1-1; no reliable D call. The CDR3 spans 13 residues. V lost 3 bases and J 5 bases, leaving 10 bases between the germline ends. The germline V gene encodes CDR1 MNHEY and CDR2 SVGAGI. The CDR3 DNA reads TGTGCCAGCAGTTATTCGGGTCGGACTGAAGCTTTCTTT. Translation: CASSYSGRTEAFF.

The sample holds one count of this clone. The chain uses TRBV4-1 and TRBJ2-1; D is possibly TRBD2 (7 bases). Trimming took off 2 bases at V and 1 base at J, with 18 bases between the two ends. Looked up from germline, CDR1 is MGHRA and CDR2 is YSYEKL. The length of the CDR3 is 18 residues. The CDR3 nucleotides read TGCGCCAGCAGCCAACCTATCGCACGGGGGGCTTCCTACAATGAGCAGTTCTTC. It specifies CASSQPIARGASYNEQFF.

V usage is TRBV30 and J usage is TRBJ1-2; tentative D call: TRBD1 (5 bases). Trimming took 5 bases from V and 2 from J, leaving 6 bases between them. This CDR3 contains 11 residues. Germline V gives CDR1 GTSNPN, CDR2 SVGIG (reference sequence). CDR3 sequence reads: CAWRQNYGYTF. The CDR3 DNA sequence: TGTGCCTGGCGACAGAACTATGGCTACACCTTC. The variable domain in full, with the rest retrieved from reference TRBV30 and TRBJ1-2, is SQTIHQWPATLVQPVGSPLSLECTVEGTSNPNLYWYRQAAGRGLQLLFYSVGIGQISSEVPQNLSASRPQDRQFILSSKKLLLSDSGFYLCAWRQNYGYTFGSGTRLTVV.

This rearrangement joins TRBV11-1 to TRBJ1-2; maybe TRBD1 (6 bases). CDR3 length equals 13 residues. The germline CDR1 and CDR2 sequences are SGHAT and FQDESV (reference sequence). V lost 4 bases, J lost 2 bases, and 8 bases lay in between. The CDR3: CASSWTENYGYTF. In nucleotides, the CDR3 is TGTGCCAGCAGCTGGACAGAAAACTATGGCTACACCTTC.

This chain joins TRBV7-6 and TRBJ1-6; D is perhaps TRBD1 (6 bases). V was clipped by 1 base and J by 10 bases, with 11 bases between them. The CDR3 extends over 14 amino acids. CDR1 SGHVS and CDR2 FNYEAQ come from the germline V gene. CDR3 amino acids: CASSLGGLGSPLHF. DNA for the CDR3: TGTGCCAGCAGCTTAGGGGGGCTGGGGTCACCCCTCCACTTT.

Only one count was recorded for this clone. The chain links TRBV18 to TRBJ2-3; TRBD1 matches 11 bases. The V gene end was trimmed by 3 bases and the J gene end by 9 bases; junction bases not matched to a gene: 17. Germline V gene data show CDR1 as KGHSH and CDR2 as LQKENI. The CDR3 has 18 amino acids. The CDR3 DNA sequence: TGTGCCAGCTCACCCCTACCAGGACAGGGGGCCCTAGGGAACACGCAGTATTTT. This gives the protein CASSPLPGQGALGNTQYF.

The chain is built from TRBV16 and TRBJ1-4, with 11 nucleotides matching TRBD1. This CDR3 region has 18 residues. After removal of 4 bases from V and 1 base from J, the junction contained 8 bases not matched to a gene. In germline, CDR1 is KGHSY, CDR2 FQNENV. This CDR3 reads CASSLRVGTGGTNEKLFF. CDR3 nucleotides: TGTGCCAGCAGCCTCCGCGTAGGGACAGGGGGAACTAATGAAAAACTGTTTTTT.

This clone was seen a single time. This rearrangement joins TRBV28 to TRBJ2-7, with no clear D. Germline values: CDR1 MDHEN, CDR2 SYDVKM. The CDR3 spans 16 residues. V gave up 4 bases and J gave up 0 bases, with 16 bases separating them. The CDR3 region has the DNA TGTGCCAGCAGTTCCCCTAGGCGGCAGAGCTCCTACGAGCAGTACTTC. This sequence encodes CASSSPRRQSSYEQYF.

The CDR3: CASSPRQGPEKLFF. CDR3 bases: TGTGCCAGCAGTCCAAGACAGGGGCCGGAAAAACTGTTTTTT. This chain uses TRBV7-9 with TRBJ1-4; 8 nucleotides match TRBD1. The germline V gene encodes CDR1 SEHNR and CDR2 FQNEAQ (reference sequence). V trimming: 6 bases; J trimming: 8 bases; junction bases outside the gene matches: 8. The CDR3 runs 14 residues. The variable domain in full, with the rest retrieved from reference TRBV7-9 and TRBJ1-4, is DTGVSQNPRHKITKRGQNVTFRCDPISEHNRLYWYRQTLGQGPEFLTYFQNEAQLEKSRLLSDRFSAERPKGSFSTLEIQRTEQGDSAMYLCASSPRQGPEKLFFGSGTQLSVL.